This TCR beta chain was documented in a study of early T cells in non-severe SARS-CoV-2 infection. TCRdb passed the 5' RACE reads through MiXCR, listing each CDR3 protein once. The table records 90,000 to 130,000 distinct CDR3 sequences, 9% to 14% of them present only once. This clonotype was seen repeatedly, ten times or more. Germline lookup yields CDR1 SGHAT and CDR2 FQNNGV. V shed 2 bases and J shed 2 bases, with 13 bases lying between them. This CDR3 has 17 residues. The sequenced material came from whole blood. This TCR was recovered from an adult who was a healthcare worker with PCR-confirmed SARS-CoV-2 infection or an uninfected control (not recorded which). The chain carries TRBV11-2 and TRBJ2-6; D perhaps matches TRBD1 (5 bases). The CDR3 DNA reads as TGTGCCAGCAGCTTAACCTCAGGGTCTACTGGGGCCAACGTCCTGACTTTC. Translating it yields CASSLTSGSTGANVLTF.